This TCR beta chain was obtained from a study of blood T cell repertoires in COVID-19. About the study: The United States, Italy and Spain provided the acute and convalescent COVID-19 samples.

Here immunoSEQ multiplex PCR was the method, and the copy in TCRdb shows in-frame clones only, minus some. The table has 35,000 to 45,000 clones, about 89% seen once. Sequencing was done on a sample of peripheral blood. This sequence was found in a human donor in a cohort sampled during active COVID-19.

The DNA of the CDR3 is TGTGCCAGCAGCTCACTCCTCCGGACAGCGAACACTGAAGCTTTCTTT. Translated: CASSSLLRTANTEAFF. The chain links TRBV27 to TRBJ1-1, with TRBD1 as a possible D gene (6 bases). V was cut by 6 bases and J by 1 base, with 18 bases left in between. The CDR3 is 16 amino acids. The germline gives CDR1 MNHEY, CDR2 SMNVEV (reference sequence).